The 24 T cell receptor beta chains below all came from one sample that was sequenced in a study of beta chain features in type 1 diabetes. Sequenced material consisted of expressed TCRB transcripts (all of the isolated RNA was reverse transcribed). Profiling relied on immunoSEQ multiplex PCR, and the TCRdb table lists in-frame clones only, not all of them. The top ten clones hold 0.019% of a sample with 350,000 to 400,000 clones, about 15% of them seen once. Sequencing was done on a sample of naive CD4+ T cells from blood. The origin of the receptors is a young woman in good health.

In its sample, this clone was seen a few times. The CDR3 region is CASSRTGSTLPQHF. In DNA, the CDR3 is TGTGCCAGTAGTCGGACAGGGTCAACGCTGCCCCAGCATTTT. V is TRBV19 and J is TRBJ1-5, with 8 bases identical to TRBD1. There are 14 residues in the CDR3. V was pared by 5 bases and J by 9 bases, with 9 bases of the junction left unmatched. Per germline, CDR1 LNHDA and CDR2 SQIVND (reference sequence). The variable domain in full, with the rest retrieved from reference TRBV19 and TRBJ1-5, is DGGITQSPKYLFRKEGQNVTLSCEQNLNHDAMYWYRQDPGQGLRLIYYSQIVNDFQKGDIAEGYSVSREKKESFPLTVTSAQKNPTAFYLCASSRTGSTLPQHFGDGTRLSIL.

The CDR3 nucleotides are TGTGCCTGGAGTGCGACAGTGAACACTGAAGCTTTCTTT. Protein sequence: CAWSATVNTEAFF. The chain combines TRBV30 with TRBJ1-1; D may be TRBD1 (5 bases). Per germline, CDR1 GTSNPN and CDR2 SVGIG (reference sequence). V gave up 1 base and J gave up 0 bases, with 6 bases separating them. The CDR3 sequence is 13 residues long.

This clone turned up a few times. The chain uses TRBV18 and TRBJ2-1; the match to TRBD2 covers 13 bases. CDR3 length: 16 amino acids. J lost 6 bases, V lost 3 bases, and 5 bases had no gene match. Germline CDR1 is KGHSH and CDR2 is LQKENI. CDR3 in DNA: TGTGCCAGCTCACCTCGAGGACTAGCGGGAGTCAATGAGCAGTTCTTC. Its translation is CASSPRGLAGVNEQFF.

This clone was observed a few times. The chain has TRBV19 and TRBJ2-3, with 9 bases fitting TRBD2. From germline, CDR1 is LNHDA and CDR2 SQIVND (reference sequence). The CDR3 consists of 15 residues. V lost 3 bases to trimming and J lost 6 bases; unmatched junction nucleotides: 7. CDR3 sequence (DNA): TGTGCCAGTAGTATGATTAGCGGGAGAGGCGATACGCAGTATTTT. This codes for CASSMISGRGDTQYF.

The chain recombines TRBV7-8 with TRBJ1-2; TRBD1 matches 8 bases. Germline values: CDR1 SGHVS, CDR2 FQNEAQ. The V segment lost 2 bases and the J segment 3 bases; nucleotides outside the gene matches: 5. This CDR3 comprises 15 residues. CDR3 nucleotide sequence: TGTGCCAGCAGCTTACAGGGGGCTGTGGACTATGGCTACACCTTC. Protein product: CASSLQGAVDYGYTF.

The genes are TRBV30 and TRBJ2-3, with TRBD1 as a possible D gene (5 bases). This CDR3 comprises 15 residues. V was shortened by 0 bases and J by 5 bases, with 15 bases between the two germline ends. Germline CDR1 is GTSNPN and CDR2 is SVGIG (reference sequence). This chain's CDR3 is CAWSVLLGVGDTQYF. CDR3 coding DNA: TGTGCCTGGAGTGTATTATTAGGGGTTGGAGATACGCAGTATTTT. The variable domain in full, completed from reference TRBV30 and TRBJ2-3, reads SQTIHQWPATLVQPVGSPLSLECTVEGTSNPNLYWYRQAAGRGLQLLFYSVGIGQISSEVPQNLSASRPQDRQFILSSKKLLLSDSGFYLCAWSVLLGVGDTQYFGPGTRLTVL.

V usage is TRBV28 and J usage is TRBJ2-1; D possibly corresponds to TRBD1 (6 bases). Trimming pared 7 bases from V and 0 bases from J, leaving 10 bases between. CDR1 MDHEN and CDR2 SYDVKM come from the germline V gene. This CDR3 contains 14 residues. The CDR3 loop is CASNPTGSYNEQFF. The CDR3 DNA sequence: TGTGCCAGCAACCCGACAGGCTCCTACAATGAGCAGTTCTTC.

This clone occurred a few times. The chain uses TRBV28 and TRBJ2-1, with a weak D call TRBD1 (5 bases). Germline lookup yields CDR1 MDHEN and CDR2 SYDVKM. V dropped 3 bases and J dropped 6 bases, with 12 bases sitting between them. This CDR3 has 14 amino acids. The CDR3: CASSLQGLLNEQFF. The CDR3 DNA sequence: TGTGCCAGCAGTTTGCAGGGCCTACTCAATGAGCAGTTCTTC.

This chain uses TRBV27 with TRBJ2-1; D gene unclear. The length of the CDR3 is 14 residues. Deletions cut 2 bases from V and 0 bases from J, with 5 bases between. The germline V gene encodes CDR1 MNHEY and CDR2 SMNVEV (reference sequence). CDR3 coding DNA: TGTGCCAGCAGTTTACGGAGCTCCTACAATGAGCAGTTCTTC. Protein product: CASSLRSSYNEQFF.

This sequence joins TRBV2 and TRBJ2-2; the D is unclear. CDR3 size: 15 residues. CDR1 is SNHLY, CDR2 FYNNEI, per germline. Between the trimmed V and J ends, which lost 6 bases and 4 bases, there was a span of 15 bases. The CDR3 bases are TGTGCCAGCAGACATGACGGGTTGTTCACCGGGGAGCTGTTTTTT. It translates to CASRHDGLFTGELFF.

V usage is TRBV7-9 and J usage is TRBJ2-7; 10 nucleotides line up with TRBD1. Germline assignment: CDR1 SEHNR and CDR2 FQNEAQ (reference sequence). Trimming took 5 bases from V and 3 from J; bases not matched to a gene: 10. CDR3 size: 16 residues. CDR3 nucleotides: TGTGCCAGCAGCCCATGGACAGGGGGTAGGCACTACGAGCAGTACTTC. This encodes CASSPWTGGRHYEQYF. Full variable domain (rest looked up from reference TRBV7-9 and TRBJ2-7): DTGVSQNPRHKITKRGQNVTFRCDPISEHNRLYWYRQTLGQGPEFLTYFQNEAQLEKSRLLSDRFSAERPKGSFSTLEIQRTEQGDSAMYLCASSPWTGGRHYEQYFGPGTRLTVT.

This chain links TRBV27 with TRBJ2-7; D is perhaps TRBD1 (5 bases). CDR3 size: 14 residues. V shed 6 bases and J shed 3 bases, with 15 bases lying between them. Germline-derived CDR1 and CDR2 are MNHEY and SMNVEV (reference sequence). Here the CDR3 DNA reads TGTGCCAGCAGGCCTCAGGGTCACGGCTACGAGCAGTACTTC. Amino acid sequence: CASRPQGHGYEQYF.

V gene TRBV30 combines with J gene TRBJ2-7; D is undetermined. V lost 0 bases and J lost 0, with 6 bases in between. Germline lookup yields CDR1 GTSNPN and CDR2 SVGIG (reference sequence). This CDR3 is 13 amino acids long. The CDR3 is CAWSVQVSYEQYF. CDR3 nucleotide sequence: TGTGCCTGGAGTGTCCAGGTCTCCTACGAGCAGTACTTC.

V is TRBV6-5 and J is TRBJ2-7; 7 nucleotides match TRBD1. V lost 6 bases, J lost 2 bases, and 4 bases stayed unmatched. Germline CDR1 is MNHEY and CDR2 is SVGAGI. The CDR3 extends over 13 amino acids. The DNA of the CDR3 is TGTGCCAGCAGCAGGACAGGAGCCTACGAGCAGTACTTC. Protein sequence: CASSRTGAYEQYF.

This clone was found a few times. This chain joins TRBV19 and TRBJ1-2; the match to TRBD1 covers 7 bases. Unmatched junction bases numbered 12, after V lost 7 bases and J lost 1 base. CDR1 is LNHDA and CDR2 is SQIVND in the germline V gene (reference sequence). This CDR3 region has 16 residues. The CDR3: CASKEGGNLNNYGYTF. For the CDR3, the DNA is TGTGCCAGTAAAGAAGGGGGCAACCTCAATAACTATGGCTACACCTTC.

This clone was seen only a few times. The chain employs TRBV6-5 and TRBJ2-5, with TRBD1 matching 8 bases. There are 15 residues in the CDR3. Trimming removed 8 bases from V and 4 bases from J; junction bases left unmatched: 12. Germline lookup yields CDR1 MNHEY and CDR2 SVGAGI. CDR3 sequence reads: CASSNPDRGVETQYF. The CDR3 bases are TGTGCCAGCTCTAATCCTGACAGGGGAGTAGAGACCCAGTACTTC.

The chain carries TRBV28 and TRBJ1-2; D is possibly TRBD1 (6 bases). Germline CDR1 and CDR2: MDHEN and SYDVKM. Trimming stripped 4 bases from V and 4 bases from J, with 19 bases between. CDR3 length equals 16 residues. CDR3 DNA: TGTGCCAGCAGTTCGCTGACAGGACCACGAGGCTATGGCTACACCTTC. It translates to CASSSLTGPRGYGYTF.

This clone was found a few times. This rearrangement joins TRBV25-1 to TRBJ2-7, with D perhaps matching TRBD2 (5 bases). CDR1 is MGHDK, CDR2 SYGVNS, per germline. V lost 3 bases and J 0 bases, leaving 12 bases between the germline ends. The length of the CDR3 is 15 residues. CDR3 loop: CASSDPGITSYEQYF. The CDR3 DNA reads as TGTGCCAGCAGTGACCCCGGGATCACCTCCTACGAGCAGTACTTC.

J is TRBJ2-7 and V is TRBV5-1, with 9 nucleotides matching TRBD1. From germline, CDR1 is SGHRS and CDR2 YFSETQ. Trimming at V came to 2 bases and at J to 5 bases, leaving 2 bases not matched to a gene. There are 13 residues in the CDR3. The CDR3 nucleotides are TGCGCCAGCAGCTTAGACAGGGGGGACGAGCAGTACTTC. Its translation: CASSLDRGDEQYF.

The chain uses TRBV28 and TRBJ2-4, with 7 bases matching TRBD1. V lost 6 bases and J lost 2; bases outside the gene matches: 4. The CDR3 is 14 amino acids. Germline V lookup: CDR1 MDHEN, CDR2 SYDVKM. This CDR3 reads CASRPQGSKNIQYF. In DNA form, the CDR3 reads TGTGCCAGCAGACCACAGGGGTCCAAAAACATTCAGTACTTC. The full variable domain, with the rest looked up from reference TRBV28 and TRBJ2-4, is DVKVTQSSRYLVKRTGEKVFLECVQDMDHENMFWYRQDPGLGLRLIYFSYDVKMKEKGDIPEGYSVSREKKERFSLILESASTNQTSMYLCASRPQGSKNIQYFGAGTRLSVL.

The rearrangement joins TRBV29-1 to TRBJ1-4; D not certain. CDR3 length: 13 amino acids. The germline V and J ends were trimmed by 7 bases and 7 bases, with 16 bases remaining between them. The germline V gene encodes CDR1 SQVTM and CDR2 ANQGSEA. This chain's CDR3 is CSASEREGEKLFF. CDR3 DNA sequence: TGCAGCGCCTCCGAGAGGGAGGGTGAAAAACTGTTTTTT. Supplemented by reference TRBV29-1 and TRBJ1-4, the full variable domain reads SAVISQKPSRDICQRGTSLTIQCQVDSQVTMMFWYRQQPGQSLTLIATANQGSEATYESGFVIDKFPISRPNLTFSTLTVSNMSPEDSSIYLCSASEREGEKLFFGSGTQLSVL.

V is TRBV11-2 and J is TRBJ1-1; 7 nucleotides match TRBD1. V lost 3 bases, J lost 4 bases, and 8 bases stayed unmatched. Germline CDR1 is SGHAT and CDR2 is FQNNGV. This CDR3 has 15 amino acids. CDR3 amino acids: CASSFSGGRGTEAFF. The CDR3 DNA is TGTGCCAGCAGCTTCTCAGGGGGTCGGGGCACTGAAGCTTTCTTT.

This clone appeared a few times. This rearrangement joins TRBV7-9 to TRBJ2-7; D is possibly TRBD1 (6 bases). Germline CDR1 and CDR2: SEHNR and FQNEAQ (reference sequence). CDR3 length: 15 amino acids. Deletions cut 4 bases from V and 4 bases from J, with 17 bases between. The CDR3 region is CASSSMVGGFYEQYF. The CDR3 DNA follows: TGTGCCAGCAGCTCAATGGTAGGGGGATTTTACGAGCAGTACTTC. The full variable domain, with the rest looked up from reference TRBV7-9 and TRBJ2-7, is DTGVSQNPRHKITKRGQNVTFRCDPISEHNRLYWYRQTLGQGPEFLTYFQNEAQLEKSRLLSDRFSAERPKGSFSTLEIQRTEQGDSAMYLCASSSMVGGFYEQYFGPGTRLTVT.

This clone was seen more than once but under ten times. The chain is built from TRBV30 and TRBJ1-1; weak D call: TRBD1 (5 bases). This CDR3 has 12 amino acids. V lost 3 bases to trimming and J lost 5 bases, with 10 bases between them. CDR1 and CDR2 (germline): GTSNPN, SVGIG (reference sequence). The CDR3 region is CAWRGGATEAFF. CDR3 sequence (DNA): TGTGCCTGGAGGGGGGGAGCAACTGAAGCTTTCTTT. The complete variable domain, with remaining parts taken from reference TRBV30 and TRBJ1-1, reads SQTIHQWPATLVQPVGSPLSLECTVEGTSNPNLYWYRQAAGRGLQLLFYSVGIGQISSEVPQNLSASRPQDRQFILSSKKLLLSDSGFYLCAWRGGATEAFFGQGTRLTVV.